A selection of T cell receptor beta chains follows, all from one sample in a study of T cell changes during pregnancy in multiple sclerosis. Clones were read by immunoSEQ multiplex PCR, and TCRdb kept only the in-frame ones, dropping some. The data contain around 31,000 clones, 90% of them singletons. The material sequenced was CD8+ T cells from peripheral blood mononuclear cells, taken in the second trimester of pregnancy. These receptors were taken from a female donor with multiple sclerosis, enrolled in a pregnancy study. CDR3s include the opening cysteine and the closing phenylalanine or tryptophan. The order of the fields is V gene, clone size, J gene, D gene, CDR3 protein, CDR3 DNA. The D gene is left open where the match is weak. Some rows mark clone size as missing; the rest say once, few, many or name a class of expanded clone.

v_gene: TRBV7-9
abundance: NA
j_gene: TRBJ2-5
d_gene: NA
CDR3aa: CASSSLYLTETQYF
CDR3nt: TGTGCCAGCAGCTCTCTATATCTCACAGAGACCCAGTACTTC

v_gene: TRBV18
abundance: NA
j_gene: TRBJ2-5
d_gene: NA
CDR3aa: CASSPLVGGRQETQYF
CDR3nt: TGTGCCAGCTCACCGCTTGTGGGGGGTCGACAAGAGACCCAGTACTTC

v_gene: TRBV4-3
abundance: NA
j_gene: TRBJ2-3
d_gene: TRBD2
CDR3aa: CASSQGERRERPDTQYF
CDR3nt: TGCGCCAGCAGCCAAGGGGAGCGGCGGGAGAGACCAGATACGCAGTATTTT

v_gene: TRBV7-4
abundance: NA
j_gene: TRBJ1-1
d_gene: TRBD1
CDR3aa: CASSPRTGGWTEAFF
CDR3nt: TGTGCCAGCAGCCCCCGGACAGGGGGTTGGACTGAAGCTTTCTTT

v_gene: TRBV29-1
abundance: NA
j_gene: TRBJ2-1
d_gene: TRBD2
CDR3aa: CSVEPASGRVNEQFF
CDR3nt: TGCAGCGTGGAACCTGCTAGCGGGAGGGTTAATGAGCAGTTCTTC

v_gene: TRBV21-1
abundance: NA
j_gene: TRBJ2-7
d_gene: NA
CDR3aa: CASSKPGQDGYEQYF
CDR3nt: TGTGCCAGCAGCAAACCGGGACAGGATGGCTACGAGCAGTACTTC

v_gene: TRBV30
abundance: few
j_gene: TRBJ2-3
d_gene: TRBD2
CDR3aa: CAWSRLADSTDTQYF
CDR3nt: TGTGCCTGGAGTAGACTAGCGGATAGCACAGATACGCAGTATTTT

v_gene: TRBV5-1
abundance: NA
j_gene: TRBJ1-2
d_gene: TRBD1
CDR3aa: CASSLLGQGAGYTF
CDR3nt: TGCGCCAGCAGCTTGTTAGGGCAGGGGGCAGGCTACACCTTC

v_gene: TRBV19
abundance: NA
j_gene: TRBJ2-7
d_gene: TRBD2
CDR3aa: CASSILAGVPSYEQYF
CDR3nt: TGTGCCAGTAGTATCCTAGCGGGAGTTCCCTCCTACGAGCAGTACTTC

v_gene: TRBV12-5
abundance: NA
j_gene: TRBJ1-2
d_gene: TRBD1
CDR3aa: CASAADRAYYGYTF
CDR3nt: TGTGCTAGTGCCGCGGACAGGGCGTACTATGGCTACACCTTC

v_gene: TRBV7-9
abundance: NA
j_gene: TRBJ2-7
d_gene: NA
CDR3aa: CASSTGSSYEQYF
CDR3nt: TGTGCCAGCAGCACAGGGAGCTCCTACGAGCAGTACTTC

v_gene: TRBV27
abundance: once
j_gene: TRBJ1-1
d_gene: NA
CDR3aa: CASSLSRGGTEAFF
CDR3nt: TGTGCCAGCAGTTTATCAAGGGGAGGCACTGAAGCTTTCTTT

v_gene: TRBV6-1
abundance: NA
j_gene: TRBJ2-7
d_gene: NA
CDR3aa: CASSGLGDSSYEQYF
CDR3nt: TGTGCCAGCAGTGGCCTAGGAGACAGCTCCTACGAGCAGTACTTC

v_gene: TRBV5-1
abundance: NA
j_gene: TRBJ2-5
d_gene: TRBD2
CDR3aa: CASSLAWGEGDETQYF
CDR3nt: TGCGCCAGCAGCTTGGCGTGGGGGGAGGGTGACGAGACCCAGTACTTC

v_gene: TRBV18
abundance: NA
j_gene: TRBJ1-1
d_gene: TRBD1
CDR3aa: CASSPWDRTEAFF
CDR3nt: TGTGCCAGCTCACCGTGGGACAGGACTGAAGCTTTCTTT

v_gene: TRBV5-1
abundance: few
j_gene: TRBJ2-7
d_gene: TRBD2
CDR3aa: CASSLGTILYEQYF
CDR3nt: TGCGCCAGCAGCCTGGGGACTATCCTCTACGAGCAGTACTTC

v_gene: TRBV27
abundance: NA
j_gene: TRBJ1-4
d_gene: NA
CDR3aa: CASSLLGSLAPGKLFF
CDR3nt: TGTGCCAGCAGTTTACTGGGCAGCCTAGCCCCCGGAAAACTGTTTTTT

v_gene: TRBV6-6
abundance: NA
j_gene: TRBJ1-5
d_gene: NA
CDR3aa: CASSLAGNNQPQHF
CDR3nt: TGTGCCAGCAGTTTGGCGGGTAATAATCAGCCCCAGCATTTT

v_gene: TRBV27
abundance: NA
j_gene: TRBJ1-2
d_gene: NA
CDR3aa: CASSLEGGYGYTF
CDR3nt: TGTGCCAGCAGTTTAGAAGGGGGCTATGGCTACACCTTC

v_gene: TRBV7-9
abundance: NA
j_gene: TRBJ1-1
d_gene: NA
CDR3aa: CASSLVGREADTEAFF
CDR3nt: TGTGCCAGCAGCTTAGTAGGCAGGGAGGCGGACACTGAAGCTTTCTTT

v_gene: TRBV19
abundance: NA
j_gene: TRBJ1-2
d_gene: TRBD1
CDR3aa: CASSLTGGNGYTF
CDR3nt: TGTGCCAGTAGCCTGACAGGGGGAAATGGCTACACCTTC

v_gene: TRBV13
abundance: NA
j_gene: TRBJ1-6
d_gene: NA
CDR3aa: CASSLGRLSSYNSPLHF
CDR3nt: TGTGCCAGCAGCTTAGGAAGACTGAGCTCCTATAATTCACCCCTCCACTTT

v_gene: TRBV18
abundance: NA
j_gene: TRBJ2-3
d_gene: NA
CDR3aa: CASSPDRDSTDTQYF
CDR3nt: TGTGCCAGCTCACCGGACCGGGATAGCACAGATACGCAGTATTTT

v_gene: TRBV25-1
abundance: NA
j_gene: TRBJ2-1
d_gene: TRBD1
CDR3aa: CASRAGQGYNEQFF
CDR3nt: TGTGCCAGCAGAGCGGGACAGGGCTATAATGAGCAGTTCTTC

v_gene: TRBV9
abundance: NA
j_gene: TRBJ2-2
d_gene: TRBD1
CDR3aa: CASSAKTGGGTGELFF
CDR3nt: TGTGCCAGCAGCGCAAAGACAGGGGGCGGGACCGGGGAGCTGTTTTTT

v_gene: TRBV19
abundance: NA
j_gene: TRBJ2-7
d_gene: NA
CDR3aa: CASSMKEDSSYYEQYF
CDR3nt: TGTGCCAGTAGTATGAAGGAGGACAGCTCCTACTACGAGCAGTACTTC

v_gene: TRBV28
abundance: NA
j_gene: TRBJ2-1
d_gene: NA
CDR3aa: CASTTGGTPNEQFF
CDR3nt: TGTGCCAGCACCACCGGAGGGACTCCAAATGAGCAGTTCTTC

v_gene: TRBV21-1
abundance: NA
j_gene: TRBJ2-7
d_gene: NA
CDR3aa: CASSTMAGLFCEQYF
CDR3nt: TGTGCCAGCAGCACCATGGCGGGACTCTTCTGCGAGCAGTACTTC

v_gene: TRBV5-6
abundance: NA
j_gene: TRBJ2-2
d_gene: TRBD1
CDR3aa: CASSFQGAPGELFF
CDR3nt: TGTGCCAGCAGCTTTCAGGGGGCGCCCGGGGAGCTGTTTTTT

v_gene: TRBV5-1
abundance: NA
j_gene: TRBJ2-1
d_gene: NA
CDR3aa: CASSLGQDLASYNEQFF
CDR3nt: TGCGCCAGCAGCTTGGGCCAGGACTTGGCGTCCTACAATGAGCAGTTCTTC

v_gene: TRBV27
abundance: NA
j_gene: TRBJ1-5
d_gene: TRBD1
CDR3aa: CASTPGGSNQPQHF
CDR3nt: TGTGCCAGCACCCCAGGGGGTAGCAATCAGCCCCAGCATTTT

v_gene: TRBV6-5
abundance: NA
j_gene: TRBJ2-7
d_gene: NA
CDR3aa: CASSYAPGYEQYF
CDR3nt: TGTGCCAGCAGTTACGCCCCCGGGTACGAGCAGTACTTC

v_gene: TRBV4-3
abundance: NA
j_gene: TRBJ1-5
d_gene: TRBD1
CDR3aa: CASVPETGDYSNQPQHF
CDR3nt: TGCGCCAGCGTCCCCGAGACAGGGGATTATAGCAATCAGCCCCAGCATTTT

v_gene: TRBV2
abundance: NA
j_gene: TRBJ1-1
d_gene: NA
CDR3aa: CASSELSENTEAFF
CDR3nt: TGTGCCAGCAGTGAACTTTCAGAGAACACTGAAGCTTTCTTT

v_gene: TRBV10-3
abundance: NA
j_gene: TRBJ2-2
d_gene: TRBD2
CDR3aa: CAISESTSGRNTGELFF
CDR3nt: TGTGCCATCAGTGAGTCGACTAGCGGGAGGAACACCGGGGAGCTGTTTTTT

v_gene: TRBV12-5
abundance: NA
j_gene: TRBJ1-3
d_gene: NA
CDR3aa: CASGLVQGRAGNTIYF
CDR3nt: TGTGCTAGTGGTTTGGTACAAGGCAGGGCTGGAAACACCATATATTTT

v_gene: TRBV2
abundance: NA
j_gene: TRBJ2-3
d_gene: TRBD1
CDR3aa: CATLGGQGLLDTQYF
CDR3nt: TGTGCCACCCTTGGGGGACAGGGACTACTAGATACGCAGTATTTT

v_gene: TRBV18
abundance: NA
j_gene: TRBJ2-7
d_gene: TRBD2
CDR3aa: CASSPWSGRALDEQYF
CDR3nt: TGTGCCAGCTCACCATGGAGCGGGAGGGCCCTGGACGAGCAGTACTTC

v_gene: TRBV25-1
abundance: once
j_gene: TRBJ2-7
d_gene: NA
CDR3aa: CASSAGLYEQYF
CDR3nt: TGTGCCAGCAGTGCCGGACTATACGAGCAGTACTTC

v_gene: TRBV4-3
abundance: NA
j_gene: TRBJ2-2
d_gene: NA
CDR3aa: CASSQGQEHRGAVF
CDR3nt: TGCGCCAGCAGCCAAGGACAGGAACACCGGGGAGCTGTTTTT

v_gene: TRBV7-9
abundance: few
j_gene: TRBJ2-3
d_gene: NA
CDR3aa: CAVPSGDTQYF
CDR3nt: TGTGCTGTGCCATCGGGGGATACGCAGTATTTT

v_gene: TRBV27
abundance: NA
j_gene: TRBJ2-1
d_gene: TRBD1
CDR3aa: CASSSLGTVTYNEQFF
CDR3nt: TGTGCCAGCAGTTCCTTAGGGACAGTCACCTACAATGAGCAGTTCTTC

v_gene: TRBV4-1
abundance: NA
j_gene: TRBJ2-7
d_gene: TRBD2
CDR3aa: CASSQSGLAGKGGSYEQYF
CDR3nt: TGCGCCAGCAGCCAAAGTGGACTAGCGGGTAAGGGTGGGTCCTACGAGCAGTACTTC

v_gene: TRBV11-2
abundance: NA
j_gene: TRBJ2-1
d_gene: NA
CDR3aa: CASSLIVAGIYEQFF
CDR3nt: TGTGCCAGCAGCTTAATCGTCGCAGGGATTTATGAGCAGTTCTTC

v_gene: TRBV4-2
abundance: once
j_gene: TRBJ1-6
d_gene: NA
CDR3aa: CASSQVEGVFNSPLHF
CDR3nt: TGTGCCAGCAGCCAAGTGGAAGGGGTGTTTAATTCACCCCTCCACTTT

v_gene: TRBV19
abundance: NA
j_gene: TRBJ1-2
d_gene: NA
CDR3aa: CASSQSYYGYTF
CDR3nt: TGTGCCAGTAGTCAGTCATACTATGGCTACACCTTC

v_gene: TRBV6-5
abundance: NA
j_gene: TRBJ2-5
d_gene: TRBD2
CDR3aa: CASSYVASGRKETQYF
CDR3nt: TGTGCCAGCAGTTACGTAGCTAGCGGGAGGAAAGAGACCCAGTACTTC

v_gene: TRBV7-2
abundance: few
j_gene: TRBJ2-7
d_gene: TRBD2
CDR3aa: CASSSTSDYEQYF
CDR3nt: TGTGCCAGCAGCTCGACTAGCGACTACGAGCAGTACTTC

v_gene: TRBV27
abundance: NA
j_gene: TRBJ2-7
d_gene: NA
CDR3aa: CASSFGSGNYYEQYF
CDR3nt: TGTGCCAGCAGTTTCGGGTCAGGGAATTACTACGAGCAGTACTTC

v_gene: TRBV5-1
abundance: once
j_gene: TRBJ1-2
d_gene: NA
CDR3aa: CASSLAWASNYGYTF
CDR3nt: TGCGCCAGCAGCTTGGCGTGGGCATCTAACTATGGCTACACCTTC

v_gene: TRBV2
abundance: NA
j_gene: TRBJ2-1
d_gene: TRBD2
CDR3aa: CASRGTSGSPKLHNEQFF
CDR3nt: TGTGCCAGCAGGGGGACTAGCGGGAGCCCGAAGCTACACAATGAGCAGTTCTTC

v_gene: TRBV7-7
abundance: NA
j_gene: TRBJ2-1
d_gene: TRBD2
CDR3aa: CASSLTSGTGGEQFF
CDR3nt: TGTGCCAGCAGCTTGACTAGCGGGACAGGAGGAGAGCAGTTCTTC

v_gene: TRBV27
abundance: NA
j_gene: TRBJ2-1
d_gene: TRBD2
CDR3aa: CASSFLAGGPIYNEQFF
CDR3nt: TGTGCCAGCAGTTTCCTTGCGGGAGGCCCGATCTACAATGAGCAGTTCTTC

v_gene: TRBV18
abundance: once
j_gene: TRBJ2-2
d_gene: TRBD1
CDR3aa: CASSPMGQGETGELFF
CDR3nt: TGTGCCAGCTCACCAATGGGACAGGGAGAAACCGGGGAGCTGTTTTTT

v_gene: TRBV6-4
abundance: many
j_gene: TRBJ2-1
d_gene: TRBD2
CDR3aa: CASSSGTSDYNEQFF
CDR3nt: TGTGCCAGCAGTTCCGGGACTAGCGACTACAATGAGCAGTTCTTC

v_gene: TRBV7-2
abundance: NA
j_gene: TRBJ2-7
d_gene: TRBD2
CDR3aa: CASSLGLAGGVGSYEQYF
CDR3nt: TGTGCCAGCAGCCTCGGACTAGCGGGAGGAGTTGGGTCCTACGAGCAGTACTTC

v_gene: TRBV5-6
abundance: NA
j_gene: TRBJ2-1
d_gene: TRBD2
CDR3aa: CASSFSTSGTIRAQFF
CDR3nt: TGTGCCAGCAGCTTCTCCACTAGCGGGACAATTCGTGCGCAGTTCTTC

v_gene: TRBV4-1
abundance: NA
j_gene: TRBJ2-1
d_gene: TRBD2
CDR3aa: CASSQIAGARRDNEQFF
CDR3nt: TGCGCCAGCAGCCAGATCGCGGGAGCGAGGAGGGACAATGAGCAGTTCTTC

v_gene: TRBV5-6
abundance: NA
j_gene: TRBJ2-1
d_gene: TRBD2
CDR3aa: CASSPSSGRSYNEQFF
CDR3nt: TGTGCCAGCAGTCCTTCCAGCGGGAGATCATACAATGAGCAGTTCTTC

v_gene: TRBV5-6
abundance: NA
j_gene: TRBJ2-7
d_gene: NA
CDR3aa: CASSLVRGYEQYF
CDR3nt: TGTGCCAGCAGCTTGGTACGGGGCTACGAGCAGTACTTC